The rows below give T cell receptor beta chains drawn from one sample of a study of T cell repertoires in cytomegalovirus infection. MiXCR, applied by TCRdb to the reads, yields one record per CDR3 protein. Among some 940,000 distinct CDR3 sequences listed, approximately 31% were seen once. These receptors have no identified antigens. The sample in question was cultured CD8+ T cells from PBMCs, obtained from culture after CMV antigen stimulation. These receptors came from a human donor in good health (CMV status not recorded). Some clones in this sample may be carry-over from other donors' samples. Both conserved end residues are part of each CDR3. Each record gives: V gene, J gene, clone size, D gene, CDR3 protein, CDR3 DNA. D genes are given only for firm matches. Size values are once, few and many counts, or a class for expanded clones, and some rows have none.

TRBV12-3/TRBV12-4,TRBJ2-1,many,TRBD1,CASSPGQGWREQFF,TGTGCCAGCAGTCCCGGACAGGGGTGGAGGGAGCAGTTCTTC
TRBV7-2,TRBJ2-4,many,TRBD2,CASSLGEGLAKNIQYF,TGTGCCAGCAGCTTAGGGGAGGGACTAGCCAAAAACATTCAGTACTTC
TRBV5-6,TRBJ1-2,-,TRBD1,CASSTWTGPYTF,TGTGCCAGCAGTACTTGGACAGGCCCCTACACCTTC
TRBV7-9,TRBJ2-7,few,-,CASRFQGAGVYEQYF,TGTGCCAGCAGATTTCAGGGAGCCGGCGTCTACGAGCAGTACTTC
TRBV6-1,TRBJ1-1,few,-,CASEFDGMNTEAFF,TGTGCCAGCGAATTTGACGGGATGAACACTGAAGCTTTCTTT
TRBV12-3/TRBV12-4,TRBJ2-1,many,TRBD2,CASSPAWGGGYNEQFF,TGTGCCAGCAGCCCGGCGTGGGGCGGGGGCTACAATGAGCAGTTCTTC
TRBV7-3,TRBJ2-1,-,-,CASSLAEAFLGSYNEQFF,TGTGCCAGCAGCCTCGCGGAGGCCTTCCTAGGCTCCTACAATGAGCAGTTCTTC
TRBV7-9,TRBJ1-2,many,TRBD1,CASSPGGQGAAGYTF,TGTGCCAGCAGCCCAGGGGGACAGGGAGCGGCCGGCTACACCTTC
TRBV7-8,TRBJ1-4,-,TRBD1,CASSLEGTGTVKLFF,TGTGCCAGCAGCTTAGAGGGGACAGGGACTGTAAAACTGTTTTTT
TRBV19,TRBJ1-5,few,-,CASIEGQGPLVAQHF,TGTGCCAGTATTGAGGGGCAGGGGCCTCTAGTGGCCCAGCATTTT
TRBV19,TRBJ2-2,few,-,CATLPGQNTGELFF,TGTGCCACCCTCCCCGGACAGAACACCGGGGAGCTGTTTTTT
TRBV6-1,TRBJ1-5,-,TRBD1,CASSETDRGYSNQPQHF,TGTGCCAGCAGTGAAACGGACAGGGGATATAGCAATCAGCCCCAGCATTTT
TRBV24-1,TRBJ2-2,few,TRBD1,CATSGDRDRGDTGELFF,TGTGCCACCAGTGGTGATCGGGACAGGGGCGACACCGGGGAGCTGTTTTTT
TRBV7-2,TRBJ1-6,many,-,CASSLGAGRTYNSPLHF,TGTGCCAGCAGCTTAGGCGCAGGTCGCACCTATAATTCACCCCTCCACTTT
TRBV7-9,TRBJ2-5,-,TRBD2,CASGGGVAETQYF,TGTGCCAGCGGCGGGGGGGTGGCCGAGACCCAGTACTTC
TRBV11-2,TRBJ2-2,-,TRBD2,CASSLSGAGAGELFF,TGTGCCAGCAGCTTAAGCGGGGCGGGCGCCGGGGAGCTGTTTTTT
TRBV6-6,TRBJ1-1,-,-,CASSADAMNTEAFF,TGTGCCAGCAGTGCAGATGCGATGAACACTGAAGCTTTCTTT
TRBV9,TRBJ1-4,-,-,CASSVGNWGWNEKLFF,TGTGCCAGCAGCGTAGGGAACTGGGGATGGAATGAAAAACTGTTTTTT
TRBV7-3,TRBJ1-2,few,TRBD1,CASTPGQGEYGYTF,TGTGCCAGCACCCCAGGACAGGGGGAGTATGGCTACACCTTC
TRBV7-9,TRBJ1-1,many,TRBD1,CASSPGTGGAGTEAFF,TGTGCCAGCAGCCCCGGGACAGGGGGCGCGGGGACTGAAGCTTTCTTT
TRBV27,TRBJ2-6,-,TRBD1,CASSFGTEISGANVLTF,TGTGCCAGCAGTTTCGGGACAGAAATTTCTGGGGCCAACGTCCTGACTTTC
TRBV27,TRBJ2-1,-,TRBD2,CASKGGGAKSYNEQFF,TGTGCCAGCAAAGGCGGGGGGGCCAAATCCTACAATGAGCAGTTCTTC
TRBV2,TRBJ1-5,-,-,CASSETGTQPQHF,TGTGCCAGCAGTGAAACCGGCACTCAGCCCCAGCATTTT
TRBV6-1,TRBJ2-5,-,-,CASSASTGYETQYF,TGTGCCAGCAGTGCCTCTACAGGGTACGAGACCCAGTACTTC
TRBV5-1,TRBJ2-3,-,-,CASSLDGGDTDTQYF,TGCGCCAGCAGCTTGGATGGCGGTGACACAGATACGCAGTATTTT
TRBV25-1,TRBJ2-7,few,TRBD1,CASSRDRVYEQYF,TGTGCCAGCAGCCGGGACAGGGTTTACGAGCAGTACTTC
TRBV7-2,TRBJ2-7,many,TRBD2,CASSLYLAGGSYEQYF,TGTGCCAGCAGCTTATACTTAGCGGGGGGGTCCTACGAGCAGTACTTC
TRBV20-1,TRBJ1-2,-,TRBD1,CSVRDRGRVYYGYTF,TGCAGTGTGAGGGACAGGGGTCGCGTGTACTATGGCTACACCTTC